The present entry profiles one T cell receptor beta chain with its context. The antigen is unknown. Unique molecular identifiers featured in each of the TCR beta cDNA libraries. TCRdb ran MiXCR on the PCR reads and lists one entry per CDR3 protein. Among around 770,000 distinct CDR3 sequences listed, roughly 50% were seen once. This sample is drawn from a study of post-analysis software for immune sequencing data. Study-level findings and limits: Five TRBV segments were more frequent in patients than controls; TRBV5-6, TRBV5-1 and TRBV20-1 belonged to this group. Controls' normalized Chao1 diversity significantly exceeded that of multiple sclerosis patients.

V lost 6 bases and J 8 bases, leaving 13 bases between the germline ends. This CDR3 comprises 12 residues. Sample: blood. The J gene is TRBJ1-2, the V gene TRBV12-3 or TRBV12-4; TRBD1 is a possible D gene (5 bases). This TCR derives from a girl aged 10 to 17 with multiple sclerosis. The CDR3 here is CASRRQGNGYTF. The CDR3 DNA reads TGTGCCAGCAGACGTCAGGGTAACGGCTACACCTTC.